The rows below give T cell receptor beta chains drawn from one sample of a study of PD-L1 blockade in urothelial cancer. Sequencing was performed with immunoSEQ multiplex PCR; in TCRdb, only in-frame clones are kept and a portion is missing. The data show more than 35,000 clones, with about 85% seen just once and roughly 15% held by the top ten. Sequencing used PBMCs, obtained around atezolizumab (anti-PD-L1) treatment. These receptors all come from a man older than 75 with urothelial cancer. Each CDR3 is given with its conserved first and last residue. A D gene is named only where the DNA matches it firmly. Clone size appears in some rows only: once, few, many, or a class for an expanded clone.

14,TRBD1,TRBJ1-2,TRBV30,.,TGTGCCTGGAGCAGGGACAGGGGGACCTATGGCTACACCTTC,CAWSRDRGTYGYTF
15,.,TRBJ2-3,TRBV7-9,.,TGTGCCAGCAGCCAGGCGGAGCTAGCGCAAGATACGCAGTATTTT,CASSQAELAQDTQYF
14,TRBD1,TRBJ1-4,TRBV5-4,few,TGTGCCAGCAGCTCGGGACAGGGGAATGAAAAACTGTTTTTT,CASSSGQGNEKLFF
14,TRBD1,TRBJ2-7,TRBV27,.,TGTGCCAGCGGGACAGGGGGTGGGGGCTTTCAGCAGTACTTC,CASGTGGGGFQQYF
13,.,TRBJ1-4,TRBV28,.,TGTGCCAGTGAGGGTGCAACTAATGAAAAACTGTTTTTT,CASEGATNEKLFF
13,.,TRBJ2-1,TRBV7-8,.,TGTGCCAGCAGCCCAGGGGCGGCGGGCGAGCAGTTCTTC,CASSPGAAGEQFF
15,TRBD1,TRBJ1-4,TRBV10-2,.,TGCGCCAGCAGGGGGGGACAGTCAACTAATGAAAAACTGTTTTTT,CASRGGQSTNEKLFF
16,.,TRBJ1-4,TRBV6-1,.,TGTGCCAGCAGTGAAGGCGAGGGAGGGCAGGCGGGAAAACTGTTTTTT,CASSEGEGGQAGKLFF
16,.,TRBJ1-4,TRBV18,.,TGTGCCAGCTCACCGGGGAGGGAAACAACTAATGAAAAACTGTTTTTT,CASSPGRETTNEKLFF
13,TRBD1,TRBJ2-7,TRBV28,.,TGTGCCAGCGGGGGAACAGGGGGCCACGAGCAGTACTTC,CASGGTGGHEQYF
17,TRBD2,TRBJ2-4,TRBV4-3,.,TGCGCCAGCAGCCAAGATATCGGACTAGCGGGAGGGGGCATTCAGTACTTC,CASSQDIGLAGGGIQYF
15,TRBD2,TRBJ2-1,TRBV6-5,.,TGTGCCAGCAGAAAGAGCGGGAGGACGTACAATGAGCAGTTCTTC,CASRKSGRTYNEQFF
12,.,TRBJ1-2,TRBV19,.,TGTGCCACCCACGGGACAAAGAGTGGCTACACCTTC,CATHGTKSGYTF
13,.,TRBJ2-2,TRBV5-1,.,TGCGCCAGCGGGGCGGACAACACCGGGGAGCTGTTTTTT,CASGADNTGELFF
18,TRBD2,TRBJ2-7,TRBV27,.,TGTGCCAGCAGTCAATTCAGCCTGGGACTAGCGGGATTGCACGAGCAGTACTTC,CASSQFSLGLAGLHEQYF
19,TRBD2,TRBJ2-1,TRBV11-2,.,TGTGCCAGCAGCTTTGGTGGTAGCGGGAGTCTGGGGGCCTACAATGAGCAGTTCTTC,CASSFGGSGSLGAYNEQFF
14,.,TRBJ2-3,TRBV5-1,.,TGCGCCAGCAGCTTGGGCGGATCCACAGATACGCAGTATTTT,CASSLGGSTDTQYF
16,TRBD1,TRBJ2-1,TRBV6-1,.,TGTGCCAGCAGTGGCCTTCCCGGGACAGGGGACAATGAGCAGTTCTTC,CASSGLPGTGDNEQFF
17,TRBD2,TRBJ2-5,TRBV7-9,.,TGTGCCAGCAGCCCCCGCACTAGCTTAGCGGGACGAGAGACCCAGTACTTC,CASSPRTSLAGRETQYF
16,.,TRBJ2-2,TRBV29-1,once,TGCAGCGTTGAAGATTACGGGGTTCAGGGGACCGGGGAGCTGTTTTTT,CSVEDYGVQGTGELFF
18,.,TRBJ2-3,TRBV18,.,TGTGCCAGCTCATCCATGGGGATCAGCGGAGCGGACCCAGATACGCAGTATTTT,CASSSMGISGADPDTQYF
15,.,TRBJ1-4,TRBV6-1,.,TGTGCCAGCTCTGAACCCCGGGGGAGAGGGGAAAAACTGTTTTTT,CASSEPRGRGEKLFF
14,TRBD2,TRBJ2-3,TRBV5-1,once,TGCGCCAGCAGCTATAGTCGGGGGGGAGATACGCAGTATTTT,CASSYSRGGDTQYF
15,TRBD2,TRBJ2-7,TRBV28,.,TGTGCCAGCAGAGGCCCGGGCGGGAGGGAAGCCGAGCAGTACTTC,CASRGPGGREAEQYF
15,.,TRBJ2-2,TRBV5-1,once,TGCGCCAGCAGCAATGGACAGTCGAACACCGGGGAGCTGTTTTTT,CASSNGQSNTGELFF
14,.,TRBJ2-3,TRBV27,.,TGTGCCAGCAGTTCCCAGGGTCTAGCGGATACGCAGTATTTT,CASSSQGLADTQYF
12,.,TRBJ2-7,TRBV5-8,.,TGTGCCAGCAGCACCCCAGGGGCAGGGCAGTACTTC,CASSTPGAGQYF
16,.,TRBJ1-5,TRBV9,once,TGTGCCAGCAGCGCCGGCGCGGGGTCGAACAATCAGCCCCAGCATTTT,CASSAGAGSNNQPQHF
15,TRBD2,TRBJ2-7,TRBV5-4,.,TGTGCCAGCAGCTTCCCCGGGACTACCTCCTACGAGCAGTACTTC,CASSFPGTTSYEQYF
13,.,TRBJ1-1,TRBV7-2,.,TGTGCCAGCAGCATGGACAGGAACACTGAAGCTTTCTTT,CASSMDRNTEAFF
15,.,TRBJ2-5,TRBV5-1,.,TGCGCCAGCAGCCCGCTTCCCCCCGACGGGGAGACCCAGTACTTC,CASSPLPPDGETQYF
14,.,TRBJ2-1,TRBV2,.,TGTGCCAGCAGGGCAACAGGGACCTACAATGAGCAGTTCTTC,CASRATGTYNEQFF
19,.,TRBJ1-2,TRBV23-1,.,TGCGCCAGCAGTCAATCTCTACAGGGAGTTCGTACTCTTAACTATGGCTACACCTTC,CASSQSLQGVRTLNYGYTF
13,.,TRBJ2-5,TRBV4-2,.,TGTGCCAGCAGCCAGAAGACAGAAGAGACCCAGTACTTC,CASSQKTEETQYF
19,TRBD1,TRBJ2-6,TRBV10-1,.,TGCGCCAGCAGTTCGGACAGGGAGGCCCCCAACTCTGGGGCCAACGTCCTGACTTTC,CASSSDREAPNSGANVLTF
15,TRBD2,TRBJ2-7,TRBV7-8,few,TGTGCCAGCAGCCGTGGGACTAGCGGGTTGGGGGAGCAGTACTTC,CASSRGTSGLGEQYF
14,TRBD2,TRBJ2-1,TRBV5-1,.,TGCGCCAGCAGCCGGCGGGAGGGCCACAATGAGCAGTTCTTC,CASSRREGHNEQFF
16,TRBD1,TRBJ2-7,TRBV6-5,few,TGTGCCAGCAGTTACTCCGGGCGGACAGGCACCTACGAGCAGTACTTC,CASSYSGRTGTYEQYF
14,.,TRBJ2-5,TRBV10-2,.,TGCGCCAGCAGTGAGTTCGGGGTCCAAGAGACCCAGTACTTC,CASSEFGVQETQYF
19,TRBD2,TRBJ2-1,TRBV7-9,.,TGTGCCAGCAGCTTTCCCCCGGGACTAGCGGTGAGCTCCTACAATGAGCAGTTCTTC,CASSFPPGLAVSSYNEQFF
10,.,TRBJ1-1,TRBV30,few,TGTGCCTGGGCTGGGCTGTTCGCTTTCTTT,CAWAGLFAFF
15,TRBD2,TRBJ2-5,TRBV2,.,TGTGCCAGCAGAAGGGGGACTAGCGGGAGCTCGGCCCAGTACTTC,CASRRGTSGSSAQYF
15,TRBD2,TRBJ2-3,TRBV5-1,.,TGCGCCAGCAGCTTGGGGGGGAGGGACACAGATACGCAGTATTTT,CASSLGGRDTDTQYF
15,TRBD1,TRBJ2-1,TRBV7-8,.,TGTGCCAGCAGCTTAGTGCGGACAGGGCGCAATGAGCAGTTCTTC,CASSLVRTGRNEQFF
16,.,TRBJ1-5,TRBV6-1,once,TGTGCCAGCAGTGAAGCGCACAGGGCCTACAATCAGCCCCAGCATTTT,CASSEAHRAYNQPQHF
15,TRBD2,TRBJ2-1,TRBV18,.,TGTGCCAGCTCACGGGGACTAGCGGGAGAGAATGAGCAGTTCTTC,CASSRGLAGENEQFF
15,.,TRBJ1-5,TRBV4-3,.,TGCGCCAGCAGCCAAGAGGGGAAGGCGGGGGAGCCCCAGCATTTT,CASSQEGKAGEPQHF
15,TRBD1,TRBJ1-1,TRBV4-1,.,TGCGCCAGCAGCGGACCCGGGACAGGGAACACTGAAGCTTTCTTT,CASSGPGTGNTEAFF
13,.,TRBJ1-2,TRBV19,.,TGTGCCAGTAATGCAGGGGCGTACTATGGCTACACCTTC,CASNAGAYYGYTF
15,TRBD1,TRBJ2-7,TRBV10-2,.,TGCGCCAGCGTTAAAACCGGGACAGTAAGCTACGAGCAGTACTTC,CASVKTGTVSYEQYF
14,.,TRBJ1-4,TRBV5-1,.,TGCGCCAGCAGCTCGGCCAGCGAGAATGAAAAACTGTTTTTT,CASSSASENEKLFF
16,TRBD2,TRBJ2-5,TRBV18,.,TGTGCCAGCTCCCTCAGTGGACTAGCGGGAGACGTGACCCAGTACTTC,CASSLSGLAGDVTQYF
17,TRBD2,TRBJ2-1,TRBV9,.,TGTGCCAGCAGCGCCCTAGCGGGAGTCCTCTCCTACAATGAGCAGTTCTTC,CASSALAGVLSYNEQFF
17,TRBD2,TRBJ2-1,TRBV18,.,TGTGCCAGCTCACCACCGATACTAGCGGGCCCCCTTGGGGAGCAGTTCTTC,CASSPPILAGPLGEQFF